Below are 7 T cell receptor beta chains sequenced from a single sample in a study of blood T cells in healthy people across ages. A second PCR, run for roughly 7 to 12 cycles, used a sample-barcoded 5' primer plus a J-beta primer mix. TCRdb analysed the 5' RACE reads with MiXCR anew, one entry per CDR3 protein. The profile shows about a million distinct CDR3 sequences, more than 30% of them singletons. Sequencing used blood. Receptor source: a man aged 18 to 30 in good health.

The CDR3 nucleotides read TGTGCCAGCTCCCTAAACCAGGGGAACAATGAGCAGTTCTTC. Amino acid sequence: CASSLNQGNNEQFF. The genes are TRBV6-5 and TRBJ2-1, with D tentatively TRBD1 (6 bases). Trimming removed 8 bases from V and 5 bases from J, with 16 bases in between. The length of the CDR3 is 14 residues. Germline V gene sequence: CDR1 MNHEY, CDR2 SVGAGI.

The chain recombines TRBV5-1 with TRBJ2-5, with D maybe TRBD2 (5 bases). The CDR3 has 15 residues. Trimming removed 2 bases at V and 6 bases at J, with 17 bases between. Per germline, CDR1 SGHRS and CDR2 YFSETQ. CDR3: CASSFGVLLNKTQYF. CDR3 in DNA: TGCGCCAGCAGCTTCGGGGTCCTTCTCAACAAGACCCAGTACTTC.

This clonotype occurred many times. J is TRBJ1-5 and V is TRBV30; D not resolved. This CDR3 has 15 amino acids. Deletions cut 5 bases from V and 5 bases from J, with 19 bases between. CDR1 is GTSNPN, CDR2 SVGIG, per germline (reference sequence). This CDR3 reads CAWCPEGRSDQPQHF. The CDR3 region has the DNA TGTGCCTGGTGCCCGGAAGGACGGTCGGATCAGCCCCAGCATTTT.

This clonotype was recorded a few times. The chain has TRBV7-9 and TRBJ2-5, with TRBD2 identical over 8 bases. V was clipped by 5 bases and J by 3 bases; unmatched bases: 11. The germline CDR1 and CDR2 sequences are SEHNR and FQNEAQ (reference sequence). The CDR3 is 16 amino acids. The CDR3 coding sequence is TGTGCCAGCAGCGCTCCGTCCCTAGCGGGTAAAGAGACCCAGTACTTC. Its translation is CASSAPSLAGKETQYF. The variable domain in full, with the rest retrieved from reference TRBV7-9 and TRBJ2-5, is DTGVSQNPRHKITKRGQNVTFRCDPISEHNRLYWYRQTLGQGPEFLTYFQNEAQLEKSRLLSDRFSAERPKGSFSTLEIQRTEQGDSAMYLCASSAPSLAGKETQYFGPGTRLLVL.

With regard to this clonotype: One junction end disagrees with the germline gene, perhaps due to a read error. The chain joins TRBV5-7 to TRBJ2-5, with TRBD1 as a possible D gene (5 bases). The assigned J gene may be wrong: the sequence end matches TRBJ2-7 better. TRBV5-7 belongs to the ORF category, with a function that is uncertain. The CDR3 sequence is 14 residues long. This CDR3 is CARSLPRQSHEQYF. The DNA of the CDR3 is TGTGCCCGCAGCCTCCCGAGACAGAGCCACGAGCAGTACTTC.

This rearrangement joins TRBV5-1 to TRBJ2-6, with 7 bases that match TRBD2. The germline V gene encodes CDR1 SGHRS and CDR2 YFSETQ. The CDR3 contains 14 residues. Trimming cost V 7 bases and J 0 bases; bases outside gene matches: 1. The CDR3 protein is CASAGVSGANVLTF. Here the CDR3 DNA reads TGCGCCAGCGCGGGGGTCTCTGGGGCCAACGTCCTGACTTTC.

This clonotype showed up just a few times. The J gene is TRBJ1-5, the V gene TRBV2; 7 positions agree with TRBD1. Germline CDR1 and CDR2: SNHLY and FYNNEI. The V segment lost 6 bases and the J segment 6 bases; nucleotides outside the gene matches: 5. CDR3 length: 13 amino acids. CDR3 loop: CASRQGIRQPQHF. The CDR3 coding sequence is TGTGCCAGCAGACAGGGGATTCGTCAGCCCCAGCATTTT.